A single sample gave rise to the 17 T cell receptor beta chains below, sequenced in a study of glioma-infiltrating T cells. Using RNA template, CDR3s of TCR alpha and beta were amplified with iRepertoire arm-PCR. TCRdb re-analysed the multiplex PCR reads in MiXCR, keeping a single row per CDR3 protein. This table holds approximately 120,000 distinct CDR3 sequences, roughly 20% found once. The sample comprised glioma tissue, nonneoplastic brain tissue, or PBMCs (not recorded which). The receptors were sampled from a human donor with low-grade glioma or glioblastoma, undergoing nonglioma brain surgery, or in good health (not recorded which).

V is TRBV29-1 and J is TRBJ2-3; 15 nucleotides agree with TRBD2. The germline gives CDR1 SQVTM, CDR2 ANQGSEA. The CDR3 consists of 17 residues. This CDR3 is CGAQGLAGGEGTDTQYF. CDR3 DNA sequence: TGCGGCGCCCAAGGACTAGCGGGAGGGGAGGGCACAGATACGCAGTATTTT.

This clonotype was seen repeatedly, ten times or more. The V gene is TRBV20-1, the J gene TRBJ2-5; TRBD2 agrees at 12 bases. CDR1 and CDR2 from the germline V gene are DFQATT and SNEGSKA (reference sequence). This CDR3 contains 13 residues. J lost 4 bases, V lost 8 bases, and 5 bases had no gene match. CDR3 bases: TGCAGTACCAGGACTAGCGGGGTAGAGACCCAGTACTTC. Its protein is CSTRTSGVETQYF.

About this clonotype itself: Compared with germline, one end of the junction differs, possibly owing to a read error. This rearrangement joins TRBV27 to TRBJ1-1; unclear D gene. Germline V gene data show CDR1 as MNHEY and CDR2 as SMNVEV (reference sequence). The CDR3 covers 13 residues. CDR3 nucleotides: TGTGCCAGCAGTTTACTCATGAAGACTGAAGCCTTCTTT. Protein: CASSLLMKTEAFF.

This clonotype was seen many times. The rearrangement links TRBV7-8 to TRBJ2-3; no reliable D call. The CDR3 is 15 amino acids. From germline, CDR1 is SGHVS and CDR2 FQNEAQ. Trimming left V 1 base short and J 1 base short, with 9 bases between. This CDR3 is CASSLGGIGTDTQYF. CDR3 sequence (DNA): TGTGCCAGCAGCTTAGGAGGTATCGGCACAGATACGCAGTATTTT.

This clonotype appeared many times. The V gene is TRBV20-1, the J gene TRBJ2-7, with 9 bases identical to TRBD2. Trimming took 0 bases from V and 5 from J; bases not matched to a gene: 5. This CDR3 contains 14 residues. Germline CDR1 reads DFQATT; CDR2 reads SNEGSKA (reference sequence). In DNA form, the CDR3 reads TGCAGTGCTAGAGACCTCTTAGCGGGAGACGAGCAGTACTTC. This gives the protein CSARDLLAGDEQYF.

This clonotype has at least ten counts. This rearrangement joins TRBV12-3 or TRBV12-4 to TRBJ2-7; 11 bases map to TRBD2. The junction had 4 bases not matched to a gene; V was cut back by 4 bases and J by 2 bases. The CDR3 sequence is 15 residues long. DNA for the CDR3: TGTGCCAGCAGTTCGGGACTAGCGGCCGCCTACGAGCAGTACTTC. Protein: CASSSGLAAAYEQYF.

The sample holds many counts of this clonotype. V is TRBV27 and J is TRBJ1-4, with D maybe TRBD1 (5 bases). The CDR3 length is 14 residues. The V gene lost 2 bases and the J gene lost 7 bases, with 11 bases spanning the gap. Germline V gives CDR1 MNHEY, CDR2 SMNVEV (reference sequence). The CDR3 sequence: CASSLEQGTEKLFF. The DNA of the CDR3 is TGTGCCAGCAGTTTAGAGCAGGGTACTGAAAAACTGTTTTTT.

The sample holds one count of this clonotype. This may stem from a read error, because a much larger clone lies one nucleotide away. The chain joins TRBV20-1 to TRBJ2-5; 9 bases match TRBD2. The ends lost 2 bases at V and 2 bases at J; junction bases unmatched: 15. Germline assignment: CDR1 DFQATT and CDR2 SNEGSKA (reference sequence). This CDR3 region has 18 residues. CDR3 in DNA: TGCAGTGCTAGATATCTTTTCCCCAGCGGGGGGCTTCAAGAGACCCAGTACTTC. As protein: CSARYLFPSGGLQETQYF.

With respect to this clonotype: A much larger clonotype is one base distant, so this may be a read error. The V call is TRBV7-9, the J call TRBJ2-3; TRBD2 agrees at 12 bases. CDR1 SEHNR and CDR2 FQNEAQ come from the germline V gene (reference sequence). The CDR3 runs 17 residues. The CDR3 sequence is CASIHKAGLAGTDTHYF. As DNA, the CDR3 is TGTGCCAGCATCCATAAAGCGGGACTAGCGGGCACAGATACGCATTATTTT.

This clonotype has ten or more counts. The chain has TRBV6-2 or TRBV6-3 and TRBJ2-5; D unclear. CDR1 MNHEY and CDR2 SVGEGT come from the germline V gene. This CDR3 has 13 residues. Trimming took off 3 bases at V and 7 bases at J, with 12 bases between the two ends. CDR3 sequence reads: CASSYDPSGTQYF. CDR3 nucleotides: TGTGCCAGCAGTTATGACCCCTCGGGGACCCAGTACTTC.

Ten or more counts support this clonotype. The V and J genes are TRBV28 and TRBJ1-2; TRBD1 might be the D (5 bases). V lost 6 bases and J 6 bases, leaving 14 bases between the germline ends. In germline, CDR1 is MDHEN, CDR2 SYDVKM. This CDR3 is built from 13 residues. CDR3 protein: CASSLQELHGYTF. The CDR3 region has the DNA TGTGCCAGCAGCCTACAGGAACTCCATGGCTACACCTTC.

The rearrangement uses TRBV4-1 and TRBJ2-7; the match to TRBD2 covers 8 bases. Trimming cost V 4 bases and J 1 base; bases outside gene matches: 9. Per the germline V gene, CDR1 is MGHRA and CDR2 is YSYEKL. CDR3 size: 16 residues. CDR3 DNA sequence: TGCGCCAGCAGCCCGTACGTCGGGGGGGCTTCCTACGAGCAGTACTTC. Amino acid sequence: CASSPYVGGASYEQYF.

Details on this clonotype: Just one base apart from a much larger clone, this may be a read error. This chain uses TRBV10-3 with TRBJ2-7; D may be TRBD1 (6 bases). The CDR3 contains 17 residues. The V gene's germline CDR1 is ENHRY and CDR2 SYGVKD. The V end was cut by 0 bases, the J end by 0 bases, with 15 bases between. The CDR3 region is CAISESLGGPSSYEQYF. The CDR3 DNA sequence: TGTGCCATCAGTGAGTCCTTAGGGGGACCCAGCTCCTACGAGCAGTACTTC.

This clonotype came up a few times. J is TRBJ2-3 and V is TRBV12-3 or TRBV12-4; the D gene is possibly TRBD1 (6 bases). The CDR3 length is 12 residues. The V and J ends lost 10 bases and 2 bases respectively, with 10 bases between them. The CDR3 protein is CATGQTTDTQYF. The CDR3 DNA follows: TGTGCCACAGGACAGACCACAGATACGCAGTATTTT.

The sample holds many counts of this clonotype. The chain has TRBV6-1 and TRBJ2-7; perhaps TRBD1 as D (6 bases). The CDR3 length is 12 residues. CDR1 and CDR2 from the germline V gene are MNHNS and SASEGT. The germline V and J ends were trimmed by 5 bases and 7 bases, with 12 bases remaining between them. The CDR3 reads CASSSQGAEQYF. CDR3 sequence (DNA): TGTGCCAGCAGTTCACAGGGTGCTGAGCAGTACTTC.

This clonotype came up a few times. The CDR3 spells CASSPISGLASYEQYF. The CDR3 coding sequence is TGTGCCAGTAGTCCCATTTCGGGACTTGCCTCCTACGAGCAGTACTTC. The chain carries TRBV19 and TRBJ2-7, with D possibly being TRBD2 (6 bases). Trimming left V 5 bases short and J 0 bases short, with 17 bases between. Germline assignment: CDR1 LNHDA and CDR2 SQIVND (reference sequence). The CDR3 extends over 16 amino acids.

This clonotype showed up just a few times. V and J are TRBV3-1 and TRBJ2-3; 11 bases map to TRBD2. The germline gives CDR1 LGHDT, CDR2 YNNKEL (reference sequence). The CDR3 consists of 15 residues. The V and J ends lost 0 bases and 5 bases, in that order; junction bases with no gene match: 1. The CDR3, as DNA: TGTGCCAGCAGCCAAGATACTAGCGGGGGAGATACGCAGTATTTT. Residues: CASSQDTSGGDTQYF.